This T cell receptor (beta chain) was identified in a study of metastatic and nonmetastatic thyroid tumors (dated by TCRdb to about 2020). Turning to the overall study: Repertoires from peripheral blood and from tumor or nodule tissue samples of malignant and benign thyroid patients were compared.

As for this clone: It has no known antigen specificity. Base qualities were left out, and no much larger clone turns up one base away.

Preparation of the library involved PCR. These reads were obtained on an Illumina HiSeq 4000. High-throughput sequencing was used to profile the TCR beta-chain CDR3 region of every patient. As for the original processing: CDR3 differences across clinicopathological groups were used to build a classifier for discriminating distant-metastatic papillary thyroid cancer patients. The Shannon index was used to measure repertoire diversity, and the Morisita-Horn index was used to measure how similar tumor and blood repertoires were. TCRdb trimmed the raw reads at Q25, called clones with MiXCR and kept productive beta chains. In this record, the V and J calls reflect TCRdb's handling and not the investigators' own analysis. A total of roughly 34,000 clones appear in this sample, roughly 35% of them only once. Of the sample, roughly 22% falls within the top ten clones. Study-wide findings and limitations: In both blood and tumor samples, TCR beta diversity was reported to be significantly higher in malignant tumors than in benign nodules.

Before undergoing thyroid surgery, none of the patients had been given any kind of treatment. Patient clinical samples collected from about 2011 to 2019 were retrospectively analysed using T-cell receptor beta sequencing. The receptor's source is a female donor with papillary thyroid cancer or a benign thyroid nodule (not recorded which). Some clones in this sample may be carry-over from other donors' samples. Sample: tumor tissue.

The nucleotide sequence reads as follows: TGTGCCGGTGACAGGGGGAACCAAGAGACCCAGTACTTC. Its product reads: CAGDRGNQETQYF. The sequence links TRBV2 to TRBJ2-5, with TRBD1 matching 9 junction bases. Counted from cysteine to phenylalanine, this CDR3 has 13 amino acids. The DNA shown is the 39-base CDR3, in frame from base 1. Trimmed from V: 11 bases; trimmed from J: 0 bases; junction bases lacking a gene match: 4. CDR1 SNHLY and CDR2 FYNNEI are derived from the germline V gene.